This T cell receptor beta chain was captured by sequencing in a study of T cells in Graves' hyperthyroidism and ophthalmopathy. CDR3 size: 15 residues. CDR1 SNHLY and CDR2 FYNNEI come from the germline V gene. V shed 2 bases, J shed 3 bases, and the junction held 2 bases outside the gene matches. Details on this clonotype: Its cognate antigen is unknown.

General study findings and limits: Using 13 V-J features, a model discriminated ophthalmopathy from stable hyperthyroidism.

The TCR beta CDR3 regions underwent amplification using RNA transcripts as the source. HTBI primers were the set used in a first-round RT-PCR of the TCR CDR3. From the multiplex PCR reads, TCRdb called clonotypes with MiXCR, one entry per CDR3 protein. The sample lists approximately 520,000 distinct CDR3 sequences; 20% were seen once. Diagnosis rested on symptoms, serum thyroxine and TRAb, thyroid ultrasound, and orbital computed tomography. The source is a man aged 18 to 30 with Graves' hyperthyroidism. This sequence joins TRBV2 and TRBJ2-1, with 9 bases matching TRBD2. The sample was blood. CDR3 nucleotide sequence: TGTGCCAGCAGTGAATTACTAGCGGGCTACAATGAGCAGTTCTTC. It specifies CASSELLAGYNEQFF. The full variable domain, in which reference TRBV2 and TRBJ2-1 provide the parts outside the CDR3, is EPEVTQTPSHQVTQMGQEVILRCVPISNHLYFYWYRQILGQKVEFLVSFYNNEISEKSEIFDDQFSVERPDGSNFTLKIRSTKLEDSAMYFCASSELLAGYNEQFFGPGTRLTVL.